Listed below are T cell receptor beta chains from one sample, sequenced in a study of T cell clusters in autoimmune cytopenias. One entry per CDR3 protein, without DNA, is what TCRdb gives after re-calling the multiplex PCR reads. The table lists around 7,000 distinct CDR3 sequences. Sequenced sample: peripheral blood. These receptors all come from a human donor with an autoimmune cytopenia or autoimmune hepatitis (not recorded which). The CDR3 runs from the conserved cysteine through the conserved F or W. Clone size appears in some rows only: once, few, many, or a class for an expanded clone.

CDR3: CASSATSGPYEQYF
size: medium-sized
J: TRBJ2-7
V: TRBV6-1

CDR3: CASSLARGRRTDTQYF
size: NA
J: TRBJ2-3
V: TRBV5-1

CDR3: CASSRGVIDTQYF
size: NA
J: TRBJ2-3
V: TRBV10-1

CDR3: CASSPGQGFGEQYF
size: NA
J: TRBJ2-7
V: TRBV27

CDR3: CASSKASWAGGSSNQPQHF
size: NA
J: TRBJ1-5
V: TRBV21-1

CDR3: CASSLGLAGQPQHF
size: NA
J: TRBJ1-5
V: TRBV12-3/TRBV12-4

CDR3: CAWSRQGLNEKLFF
size: medium-sized
J: TRBJ1-4
V: TRBV30

CDR3: CSVDPGQGIWTQYF
size: NA
J: TRBJ2-5
V: TRBV29-1

CDR3: CSPGGEGNTEAFF
size: NA
J: TRBJ1-1
V: TRBV20-1

CDR3: CASSPQTGPTGELFF
size: NA
J: TRBJ2-2
V: TRBV7-9

CDR3: CASSYGSTYEQYF
size: NA
J: TRBJ2-7
V: TRBV28

CDR3: CASSSGQGRAAFF
size: NA
J: TRBJ1-1
V: TRBV11-2

CDR3: CASSVGTGTTDTQYF
size: NA
J: TRBJ2-3
V: TRBV9

CDR3: CSATQGYTEAFF
size: medium-sized
J: TRBJ1-1
V: TRBV20-1

CDR3: CASSLSSGRVGNEQFF
size: NA
J: TRBJ2-1
V: TRBV12-3/TRBV12-4

CDR3: CASSLAYLQGTAAFF
size: medium-sized
J: TRBJ1-1
V: TRBV11-1

CDR3: CASSLARGPKETQYF
size: medium-sized
J: TRBJ2-5
V: TRBV7-2